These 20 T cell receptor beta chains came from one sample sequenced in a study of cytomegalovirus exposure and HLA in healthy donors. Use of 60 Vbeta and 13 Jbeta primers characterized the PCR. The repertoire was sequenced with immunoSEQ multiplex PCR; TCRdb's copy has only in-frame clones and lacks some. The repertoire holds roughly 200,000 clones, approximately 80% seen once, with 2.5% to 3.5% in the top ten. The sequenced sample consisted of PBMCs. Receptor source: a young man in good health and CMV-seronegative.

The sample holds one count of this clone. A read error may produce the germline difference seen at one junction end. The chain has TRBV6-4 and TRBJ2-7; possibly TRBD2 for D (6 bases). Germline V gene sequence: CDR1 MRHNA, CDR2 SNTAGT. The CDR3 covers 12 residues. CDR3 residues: CASNRDSHEQYF. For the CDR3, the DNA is TGTGCCAGCAACCGGGACTCCCACGAGCAGTACTTC.

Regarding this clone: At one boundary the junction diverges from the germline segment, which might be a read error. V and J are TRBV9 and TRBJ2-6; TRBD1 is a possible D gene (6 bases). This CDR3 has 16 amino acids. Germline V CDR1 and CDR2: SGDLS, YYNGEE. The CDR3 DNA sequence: TGTGCCAGCAGCCTGACAGGCGGGTCTGGGGCCAGCGTCCTGACTTTC. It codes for CASSLTGGSGASVLTF.

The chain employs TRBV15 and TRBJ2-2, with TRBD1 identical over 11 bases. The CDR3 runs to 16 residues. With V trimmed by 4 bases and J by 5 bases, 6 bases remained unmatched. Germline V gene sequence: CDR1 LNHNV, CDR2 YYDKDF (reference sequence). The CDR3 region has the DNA TGTGCCACCAGCACACCGGACAGGGGGCAAACCGGGGAGCTGTTTTTT. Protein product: CATSTPDRGQTGELFF.

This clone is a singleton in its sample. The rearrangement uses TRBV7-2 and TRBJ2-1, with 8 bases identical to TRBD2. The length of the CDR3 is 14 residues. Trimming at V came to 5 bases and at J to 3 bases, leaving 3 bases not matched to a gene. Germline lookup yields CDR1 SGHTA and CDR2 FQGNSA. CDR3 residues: CASSPGTSYNEQFF. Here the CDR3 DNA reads TGTGCCAGCAGCCCCGGGACTAGCTACAATGAGCAGTTCTTC.

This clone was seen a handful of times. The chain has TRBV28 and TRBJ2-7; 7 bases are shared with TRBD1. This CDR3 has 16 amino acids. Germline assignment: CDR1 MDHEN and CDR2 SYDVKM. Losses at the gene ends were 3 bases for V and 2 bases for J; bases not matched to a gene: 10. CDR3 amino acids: CASSFLTGASTYEQYF. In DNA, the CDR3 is TGTGCCAGCAGTTTTCTAACAGGGGCAAGCACCTACGAGCAGTACTTC. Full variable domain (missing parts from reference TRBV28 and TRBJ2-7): DVKVTQSSRYLVKRTGEKVFLECVQDMDHENMFWYRQDPGLGLRLIYFSYDVKMKEKGDIPEGYSVSREKKERFSLILESASTNQTSMYLCASSFLTGASTYEQYFGPGTRLTVT.

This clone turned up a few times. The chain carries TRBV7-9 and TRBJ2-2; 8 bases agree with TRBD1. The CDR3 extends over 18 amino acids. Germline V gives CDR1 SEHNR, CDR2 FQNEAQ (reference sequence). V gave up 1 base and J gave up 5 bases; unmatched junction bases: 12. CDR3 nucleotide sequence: TGTGCCAGCAGCTTAGATTTCCAGGGCAGGGGGCGGACCGGGGAGCTGTTTTTT. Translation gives CASSLDFQGRGRTGELFF. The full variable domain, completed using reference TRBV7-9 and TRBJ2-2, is DTGVSQNPRHKITKRGQNVTFRCDPISEHNRLYWYRQTLGQGPEFLTYFQNEAQLEKSRLLSDRFSAERPKGSFSTLEIQRTEQGDSAMYLCASSLDFQGRGRTGELFFGEGSRLTVL.

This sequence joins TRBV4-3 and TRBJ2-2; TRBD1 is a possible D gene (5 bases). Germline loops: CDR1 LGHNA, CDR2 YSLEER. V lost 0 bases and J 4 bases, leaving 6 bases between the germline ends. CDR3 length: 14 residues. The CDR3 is CASSQDRGTGELFF. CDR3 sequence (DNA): TGCGCCAGCAGCCAAGATAGGGGCACCGGGGAGCTGTTTTTT.

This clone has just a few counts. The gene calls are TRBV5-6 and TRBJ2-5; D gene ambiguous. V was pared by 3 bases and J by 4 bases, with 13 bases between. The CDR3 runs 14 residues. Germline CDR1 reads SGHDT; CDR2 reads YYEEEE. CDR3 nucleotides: TGTGCCAGCAGCTCCCCTTCTACCTCAGAGACCCAGTACTTC. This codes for CASSSPSTSETQYF.

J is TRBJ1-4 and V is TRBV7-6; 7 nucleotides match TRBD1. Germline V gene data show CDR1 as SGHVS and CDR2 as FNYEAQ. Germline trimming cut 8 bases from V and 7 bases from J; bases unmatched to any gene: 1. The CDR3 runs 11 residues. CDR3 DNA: TGTGCCAGCCGGACAGGTGAAAAACTGTTTTTT. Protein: CASRTGEKLFF.

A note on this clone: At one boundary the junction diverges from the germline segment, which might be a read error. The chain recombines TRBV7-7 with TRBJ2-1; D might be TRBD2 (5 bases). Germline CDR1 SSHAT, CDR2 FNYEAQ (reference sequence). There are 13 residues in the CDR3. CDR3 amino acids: CASSLGEGQEQFF. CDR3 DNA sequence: TGTGCTAGCAGCTTAGGTGAGGGTCAGGAGCAGTTCTTC.

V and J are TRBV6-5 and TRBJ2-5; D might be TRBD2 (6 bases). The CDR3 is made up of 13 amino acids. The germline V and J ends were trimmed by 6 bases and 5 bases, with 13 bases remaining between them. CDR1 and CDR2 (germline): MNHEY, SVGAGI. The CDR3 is CASSAGFEETQYF. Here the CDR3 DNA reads TGTGCCAGCAGCGCGGGGTTCGAGGAGACCCAGTACTTC.

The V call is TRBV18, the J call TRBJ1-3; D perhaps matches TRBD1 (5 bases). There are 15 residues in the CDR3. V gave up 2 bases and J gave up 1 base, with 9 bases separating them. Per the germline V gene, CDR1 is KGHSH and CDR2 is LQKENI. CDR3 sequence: CASSPISGSGNTIYF. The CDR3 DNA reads TGTGCCAGCTCACCAATTTCAGGGTCTGGAAACACCATATATTTT.

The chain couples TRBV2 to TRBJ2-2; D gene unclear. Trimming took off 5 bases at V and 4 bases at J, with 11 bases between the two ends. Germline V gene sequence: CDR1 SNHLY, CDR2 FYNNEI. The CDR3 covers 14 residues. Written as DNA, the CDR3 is TGTGCCAGCAGTCCAATTTCAGGCACCGGGGAGCTGTTTTTT. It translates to CASSPISGTGELFF.

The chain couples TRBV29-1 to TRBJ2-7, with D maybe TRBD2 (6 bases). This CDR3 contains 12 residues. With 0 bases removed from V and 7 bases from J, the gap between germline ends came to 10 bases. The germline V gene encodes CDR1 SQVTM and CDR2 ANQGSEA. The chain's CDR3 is CSVEDLGGEQYF. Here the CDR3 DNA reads TGCAGCGTTGAAGATTTGGGGGGTGAGCAGTACTTC.

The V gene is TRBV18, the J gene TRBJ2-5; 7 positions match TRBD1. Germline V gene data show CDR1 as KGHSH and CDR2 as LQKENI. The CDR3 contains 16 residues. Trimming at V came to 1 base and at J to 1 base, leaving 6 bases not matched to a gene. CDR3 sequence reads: CASSPLYNRGQETQYF. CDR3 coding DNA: TGTGCCAGCTCACCACTTTACAACAGGGGCCAAGAGACCCAGTACTTC. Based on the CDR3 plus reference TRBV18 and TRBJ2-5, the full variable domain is NAGVMQNPRHLVRRRGQEARLRCSPMKGHSHVYWYRQLPEEGLKFMVYLQKENIIDESGMPKERFSAEFPKEGPSILRIQQVVRGDSAAYFCASSPLYNRGQETQYFGPGTRLLVL.

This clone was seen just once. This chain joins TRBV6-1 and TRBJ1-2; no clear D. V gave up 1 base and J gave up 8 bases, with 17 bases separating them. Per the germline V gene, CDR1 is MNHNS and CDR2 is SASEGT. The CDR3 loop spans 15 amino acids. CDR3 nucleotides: TGTGCCAGCAGTGAAGAGTTCCCTCACAGAAGGGGCTACACCTTC. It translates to CASSEEFPHRRGYTF.

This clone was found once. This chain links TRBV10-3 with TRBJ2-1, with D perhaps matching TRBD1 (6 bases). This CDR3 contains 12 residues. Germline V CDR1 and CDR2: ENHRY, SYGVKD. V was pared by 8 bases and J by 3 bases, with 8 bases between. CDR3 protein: CAIGQIYNEQFF. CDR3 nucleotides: TGTGCCATCGGACAGATCTACAATGAGCAGTTCTTC.

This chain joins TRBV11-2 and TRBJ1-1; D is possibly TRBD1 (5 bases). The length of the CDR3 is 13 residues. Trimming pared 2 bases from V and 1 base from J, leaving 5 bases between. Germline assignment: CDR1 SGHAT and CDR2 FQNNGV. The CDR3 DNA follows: TGTGCCAGCAGCTTAAGGGGGAACACTGAAGCTTTCTTT. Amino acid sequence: CASSLRGNTEAFF.

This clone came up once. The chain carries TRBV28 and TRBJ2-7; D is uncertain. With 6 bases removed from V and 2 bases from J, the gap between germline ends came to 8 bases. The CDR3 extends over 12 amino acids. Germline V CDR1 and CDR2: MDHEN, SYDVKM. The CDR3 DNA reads TGTGCCAGCAGCGACACAGCCTACGAGCAGTACTTC. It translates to CASSDTAYEQYF.

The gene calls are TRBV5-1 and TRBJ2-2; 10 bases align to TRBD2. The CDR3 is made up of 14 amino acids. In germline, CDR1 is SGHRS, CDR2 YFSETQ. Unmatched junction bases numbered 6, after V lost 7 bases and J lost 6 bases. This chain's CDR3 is CASQSGGASGELFF. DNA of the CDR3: TGCGCCAGCCAAAGCGGGGGGGCCTCCGGGGAGCTGTTTTTT.